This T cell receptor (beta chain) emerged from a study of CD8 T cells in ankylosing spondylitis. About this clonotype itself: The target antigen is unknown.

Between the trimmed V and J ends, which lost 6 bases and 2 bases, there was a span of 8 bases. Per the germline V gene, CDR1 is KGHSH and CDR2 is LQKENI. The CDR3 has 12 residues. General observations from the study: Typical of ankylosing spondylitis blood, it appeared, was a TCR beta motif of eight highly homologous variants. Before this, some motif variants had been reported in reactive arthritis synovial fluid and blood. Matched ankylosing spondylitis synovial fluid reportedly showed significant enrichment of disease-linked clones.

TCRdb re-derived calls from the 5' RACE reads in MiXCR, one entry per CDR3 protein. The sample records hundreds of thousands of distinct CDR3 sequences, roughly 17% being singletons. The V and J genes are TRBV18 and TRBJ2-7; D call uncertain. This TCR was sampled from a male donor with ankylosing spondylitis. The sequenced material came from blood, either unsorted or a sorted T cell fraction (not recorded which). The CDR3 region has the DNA TGTGCCAGCTCTGGGGTCACCTACGAGCAGTACTTC. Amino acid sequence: CASSGVTYEQYF.